This T cell receptor beta chain was identified during a study of radiotherapy plus CTLA-4 blockade in lung cancer (dated by TCRdb to the late 2010s). The study in broad terms: Objective responses were observed in about 17% of enrolled patients, and disease control was achieved in around 30%.

Of note for this clone: What antigen it recognizes has not been identified. No much larger clonotype is one base removed from it; base qualities were not supplied.

Focal radiation therapy combined with CTLA-4 blockade (ipilimumab) was tested in patients with chemo-refractory metastatic non-small-cell lung cancer. From a lookup of the germline V gene (reference sequence), CDR1 and CDR2 are LNHDA and SQIVND. V loses 5 bases at its end and J loses 2 bases; junction bases beyond the gene matches: 12. The CDR3 numbers 17 residues from cysteine through phenylalanine. This entry keeps only the CDR3 DNA: 51 bases, framed from base 1. Library preparation employed the immunoSEQ multiplex PCR assay. What TCRdb holds here is the immuneACCESS table cut down to in-frame rearrangements. Part of the clones is not present; checked against another copy, under half of the missing clones reflect an unresolved V gene, and the others are unexplained. A total of tens of thousands of clones appear in this sample, approximately 80% of them only once. In total, the top ten clones hold about 6.6% of the sample.

The paper's findings and limits, for the study overall: After treatment with radiotherapy and ipilimumab, TCR clones that originated in tumors expanded in peripheral blood. Increased serum interferon-beta after radiation, together with early dynamic changes in blood T cell clones, were reported to be the strongest predictors of response.

The origin of this receptor is a human donor with non-small cell lung cancer who had a complete response to radiotherapy plus ipilimumab. The chain employs TRBV19 and TRBJ1-5, and 7 junctional nucleotides match TRBD1. Specimen: peripheral blood, collected from a patient treated with radiotherapy plus ipilimumab. The CDR3 here reads CASSGLSRGYGNQPQHF. The nucleotides read TGTGCCAGTAGTGGGCTGTCCAGGGGGTACGGCAATCAGCCCCAGCATTTT.